Listed below are T cell receptor beta chains from one sample, sequenced in a study of T cell responses to AZD1222 COVID-19 vaccine. Here immunoSEQ multiplex PCR was the method, and the copy in TCRdb shows in-frame clones only, minus some. The table shows about 150,000 clones, with 90% to 95% occurring only once. The input for sequencing was peripheral blood, taken 28 days after the second AZD1222 dose. Every receptor here comes from an adult who received the AZD1222 COVID-19 vaccine. Each CDR3 is given with its conserved first and last residue. Each record gives: clone size, V gene, J gene, D gene, CDR3 DNA, CDR3 protein. A D gene is named only where the DNA matches it firmly. Some rows have no size entry. The others give once, few or many, or a class for an expanded clone.

.	TRBV7-3	TRBJ2-1	.	TGTGCCAGCAGCTGGGACCCGTCCTCCTACAATGAGCAGTTCTTC	CASSWDPSSYNEQFF
.	TRBV7-3	TRBJ1-6	.	TGTGCCAGCAGCCTCAATCGAAATTCACCCCTCCACTTT	CASSLNRNSPLHF
.	TRBV10-1	TRBJ2-3	.	TGCGCCAGCAGGCCTTGGGACAGCACAGATACGCAGTATTTT	CASRPWDSTDTQYF
.	TRBV10-3	TRBJ1-1	TRBD1	TGTGCCATCAGGGGACAGGGACTAAACACTGAAGCTTTCTTT	CAIRGQGLNTEAFF
.	TRBV2	TRBJ2-1	.	TGTGCCAGCGACAACAATGAGCAGTTCTTC	CASDNNEQFF
.	TRBV15	TRBJ1-2	.	TGTGCCACCAGCAGAGATCGCTATGGCTACACCTTC	CATSRDRYGYTF
.	TRBV7-2	TRBJ1-2	TRBD1	TGTGCCAGCAGTCGGGACAGGGGAAATGGCTACACCTTC	CASSRDRGNGYTF
.	TRBV7-2	TRBJ1-5	.	TGTGCCAGCAGCTTCAGTGGCAATCAGCCCCAGCATTTT	CASSFSGNQPQHF
.	TRBV28	TRBJ2-3	TRBD1	TGTGCCAGCAGTTTCCTTCAGGGGGTTACGCAGTATTTT	CASSFLQGVTQYF
.	TRBV9	TRBJ2-5	.	TGTGCCAGCAGCGTAGAGGACGGACCCTCAGAGACCCAGTACTTC	CASSVEDGPSETQYF
.	TRBV18	TRBJ2-3	.	TGTGCCAGCTCACCACCGGGGAGCGGCTACACAGATACGCAGTATTTT	CASSPPGSGYTDTQYF
.	TRBV7-9	TRBJ2-6	.	TGTGCCAGCATCTTAGGGAGCTCTGGGGCCAACGTCCTGACTTTC	CASILGSSGANVLTF
.	TRBV20-1	TRBJ1-1	.	TGCAGTGGAGCCCTGAACACTGAAGCTTTCTTT	CSGALNTEAFF
.	TRBV6-2/TRBV6-3	TRBJ2-2	TRBD2	TGTGCCAGCAGTCGCCGGGGGGGATCGAACACCGGGGAGCTGTTTTTT	CASSRRGGSNTGELFF
.	TRBV7-8	TRBJ2-7	.	TGTGCCAGCAGCACCGTACCCGGCCGGGGGGCAGAGGAAATCCCCTCCTACGAGCAGTACTTC	CASSTVPGRGAEEIPSYEQYF
.	TRBV6-2/TRBV6-3	TRBJ1-1	.	TGTGCCAGCAGTTCGTCCGGGACTCGGGGCACTGAAGCTTTCTTT	CASSSSGTRGTEAFF
.	TRBV7-9	TRBJ2-1	TRBD2	TGTGCCAGCAGCTTAGGGCTAGCGGGGGAGGATGAGCAGTTCTTC	CASSLGLAGEDEQFF
.	TRBV18	TRBJ2-7	TRBD1	TGTGCCAGCTCGGCCGGGACAGGGAGCTACGAGCAGTACTTC	CASSAGTGSYEQYF
.	TRBV21-1	TRBJ2-7	.	TGTGCCAGCAGCAAACGTCGCAGGGGGCGCGACTGCTACGAGCAGTACTTC	CASSKRRRGRDCYEQYF
once	TRBV6-1	TRBJ2-3	.	TGTGCCAGCAGTGAACACGGCAGGGCCGGAGATACGCAGTATTTT	CASSEHGRAGDTQYF
once	TRBV3-1/TRBV3-2	TRBJ2-3	.	TGTGCCAGCAGCCAAGATCTGGGCAGCCTATACACAGATACGCAGTATTTT	CASSQDLGSLYTDTQYF
.	TRBV29-1	TRBJ2-4	.	TGCAGCGTTGGTGGCGTTGGCAGGGCGGGGATTCAGTACTTC	CSVGGVGRAGIQYF
once	TRBV7-6	TRBJ2-1	.	TGTGCCAGCAGCTTGGATTGGGGAGCCTACAATGAGCAGTTCTTC	CASSLDWGAYNEQFF
once	TRBV9	TRBJ2-7	TRBD2	TGTGCCAGCAGCCTAGCGGGACAAGCCTACGAGCAGTACTTC	CASSLAGQAYEQYF
.	TRBV4-2	TRBJ2-3	TRBD2	TGTGCCAGCAGCCACGGTCCTCCGGGACTAGCGGGACCTAACGGCATCACAGATACGCAGTATTTT	CASSHGPPGLAGPNGITDTQYF
.	TRBV7-2	TRBJ1-5	.	TGTGCCAGCAGCCCCCATGACAGGTTCGATCAGCCCCAGCATTTT	CASSPHDRFDQPQHF
once	TRBV2	TRBJ2-3	.	TGTGCCAGCAGAATAGTAGCAGATACGCAGTATTTT	CASRIVADTQYF
.	TRBV3-1/TRBV3-2	TRBJ2-7	.	TGTGCCAGCAGCCAAGTACAGGGCTACGAGCAGTACTTC	CASSQVQGYEQYF
.	TRBV19	TRBJ1-1	.	TGTGCCAGTAGTATCGGGGGTTTCGTCACTGAAGCTTTCTTT	CASSIGGFVTEAFF
.	TRBV20-1	TRBJ2-5	.	TGCAGTGCTAGTCACTCGGGACCGATCAAAGAGACCCAGTACTTC	CSASHSGPIKETQYF
once	TRBV19	TRBJ2-1	TRBD2	TGTGCCAGTAGTTCGGGGGGGGAATACAATGAGCAGTTCTTC	CASSSGGEYNEQFF
.	TRBV11-3	TRBJ2-2	.	TGTGCCAGCAGCCCCTGGGGGAATAGCGGGGAGCTGTTTTTT	CASSPWGNSGELFF
few	TRBV11-2	TRBJ1-1	TRBD1	TGTGCCAGCAGCCGACAGGGGGGAAACACTGAAGCTTTCTTT	CASSRQGGNTEAFF
.	TRBV7-8	TRBJ1-4	.	TGTGCCAGCAGCTTAGATGGGGCGGGAAGTAATGAAAAACTGTTTTTT	CASSLDGAGSNEKLFF
.	TRBV7-2	TRBJ1-3	.	TGTGCCAGCAGTTTAATGGGCGGCGGAAACACCATATATTTT	CASSLMGGGNTIYF
once	TRBV3-1/TRBV3-2	TRBJ1-1	.	TGTGCCAGCAGCACGTCGGCAGGGACCCCTGAAGCTTTCTTT	CASSTSAGTPEAFF
.	TRBV3-1/TRBV3-2	TRBJ2-1	.	TGTGCCAGCAGCCAAGATTGGGGGAGGAATGAGCAGTTCTTC	CASSQDWGRNEQFF
.	TRBV10-3	TRBJ2-1	TRBD2	TGTGCCATCAGTGAGTCAAGGAGCGGGGGGGCCAGTGAGCAGTTCTTC	CAISESRSGGASEQFF
.	TRBV4-3	TRBJ1-4	.	TGCGCCAGCAGCCAAGATCCCCGGGAAAAACTGTTTTTT	CASSQDPREKLFF
.	TRBV12-3/TRBV12-4	TRBJ1-2	TRBD1	TGTGCCAGCAGGCGTCAAGGGGGCCGCTACACCTTC	CASRRQGGRYTF
once	TRBV19	TRBJ1-5	TRBD1	TGTGCCAGTAGTGGCCCGTACAGGGGAGAACAGCCCCAGCATTTT	CASSGPYRGEQPQHF
.	TRBV19	TRBJ2-3	TRBD1	TGTGCCAGTAGTATAAGGGACAGCCAGGGGACGCAGTATTTT	CASSIRDSQGTQYF
.	TRBV6-2/TRBV6-3	TRBJ2-7	.	TGTGCCAGCAGTTACGGGGGCCCGTACGAGCAGTACTTC	CASSYGGPYEQYF
.	TRBV19	TRBJ1-3	.	TGTGCCAGTAGTGTCCAGGAGCAAGGGACATGGCGAAACACCATATATTTT	CASSVQEQGTWRNTIYF